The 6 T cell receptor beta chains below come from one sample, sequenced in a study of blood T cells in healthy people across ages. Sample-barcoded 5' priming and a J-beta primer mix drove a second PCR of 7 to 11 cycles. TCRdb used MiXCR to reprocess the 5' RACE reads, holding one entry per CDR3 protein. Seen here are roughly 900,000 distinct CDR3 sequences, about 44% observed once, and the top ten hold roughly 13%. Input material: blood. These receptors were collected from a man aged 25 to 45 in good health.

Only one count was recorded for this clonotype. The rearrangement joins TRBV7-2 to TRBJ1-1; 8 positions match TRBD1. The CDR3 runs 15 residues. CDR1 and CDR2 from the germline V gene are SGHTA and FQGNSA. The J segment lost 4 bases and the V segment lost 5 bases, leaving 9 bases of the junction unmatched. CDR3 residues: CASSPRQGMGTEAFF. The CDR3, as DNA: TGTGCCAGCAGCCCGCGACAGGGGATGGGCACTGAAGCTTTCTTT. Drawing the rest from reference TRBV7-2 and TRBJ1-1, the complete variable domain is GAGVSQSPSNKVTEKGKDVELRCDPISGHTALYWYRQSLGQGLEFLIYFQGNSAPDKSGLPSDRFSAERTGGSVSTLTIQRTQQEDSAVYLCASSPRQGMGTEAFFGQGTRLTVV.

The CDR3: CASSLASKTGKYEQYF. In DNA, the CDR3 is TGTGCCAGCAGCTTAGCGAGTAAAACGGGGAAATACGAGCAGTACTTC. The chain employs TRBV7-8 and TRBJ2-4; TRBD2 might be the D (5 bases). Judging by the DNA end, TRBJ2-7 fits better; the J call may be wrong. CDR3 size: 16 residues. Germline V gives CDR1 SGHVS, CDR2 FQNEAQ.

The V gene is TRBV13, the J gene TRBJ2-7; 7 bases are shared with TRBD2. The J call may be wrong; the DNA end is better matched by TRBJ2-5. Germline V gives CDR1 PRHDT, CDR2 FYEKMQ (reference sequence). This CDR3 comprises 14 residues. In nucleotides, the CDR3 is TGTGCCAGCAGCCATGGGGGGGGAATGGAGACCCAGTACTTC. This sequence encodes CASSHGGGMETQYF.

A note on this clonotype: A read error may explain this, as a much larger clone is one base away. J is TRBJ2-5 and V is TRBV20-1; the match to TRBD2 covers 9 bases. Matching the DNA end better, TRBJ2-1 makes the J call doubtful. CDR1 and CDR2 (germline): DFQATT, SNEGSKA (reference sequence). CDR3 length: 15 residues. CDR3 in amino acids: CSASSAGGFQETQFF. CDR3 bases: TGCAGTGCTAGTTCTGCGGGGGGGTTCCAAGAGACCCAGTTCTTC.

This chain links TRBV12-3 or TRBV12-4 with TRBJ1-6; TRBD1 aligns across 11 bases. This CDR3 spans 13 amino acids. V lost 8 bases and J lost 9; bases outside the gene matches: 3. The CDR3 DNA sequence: TGTGCCAGCCGGGACAGGGGGGCTTCACCCCTCCACTTT. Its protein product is CASRDRGASPLHF.

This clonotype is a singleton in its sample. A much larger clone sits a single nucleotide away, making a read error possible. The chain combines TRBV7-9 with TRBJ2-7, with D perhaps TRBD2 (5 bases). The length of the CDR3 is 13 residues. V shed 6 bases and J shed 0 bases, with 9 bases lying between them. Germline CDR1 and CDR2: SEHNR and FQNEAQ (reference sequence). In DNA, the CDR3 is TGTGCCAGCAGGGGAGCGGCCTCCTACGAGCAGTACTTC. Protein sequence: CASRGAASYEQYF.